This T cell receptor beta chain originates from a study of T cell clonotyping in hematopoietic cell transplantation. Whole-study results and caveats: Few recipient clonotypes overlapped donors; over 97% were de novo at given depth.

Clones were sequenced by immunoSEQ multiplex PCR, and TCRdb holds only the in-frame ones, with some missing. In the table there are about 27,000 clones, 95% of which are singletons. Concerning this clone itself: Its antigen is not identified.

Germline values: CDR1 SGHTA, CDR2 FQGNSA. The ends were cut back, 5 bases at V and 2 bases at J, with 17 bases in the middle. The CDR3 is 16 amino acids. The specimen sequenced was peripheral blood mononuclear cells. The sequence derives from a man aged 45-65 years in good health. Some clones in this sample may be carry-over from other donors' samples. J is TRBJ2-3 and V is TRBV7-2; tentative D call: TRBD1 (5 bases). CDR3 sequence reads: CASSPSPQGITDTQYF. CDR3 bases: TGTGCCAGCAGCCCCAGCCCCCAGGGTATCACAGATACGCAGTATTTT.